This TCR beta chain was recovered during a study of blood T cell repertoires in COVID-19. Study-wide background: Researchers got acute and convalescent COVID-19 samples from the United States, Italy and Spain.

Clones were read by immunoSEQ multiplex PCR, and TCRdb kept only the in-frame ones, dropping some. The sample has around 140,000 clones; under 90% are singletons. Deletions cut 5 bases from V and 4 bases from J, with 10 bases between. CDR1 and CDR2 (germline): SGHTA, FQGTGA. This CDR3 region has 13 residues. The rearrangement links TRBV7-3 to TRBJ2-3; a possible D gene is TRBD1 (6 bases). The clonotype comes from a human donor in a cohort sampled during active COVID-19. The source material was peripheral blood. CDR3 loop: CASSRTGPDTQYF. CDR3 in DNA: TGTGCCAGCAGCCGCACAGGGCCAGATACGCAGTATTTT.